This TCR beta chain was sequenced in a study of beta chain features in type 1 diabetes. Study results and caveats: Type 1 diabetes patients had moderately but significantly shorter TCRB CDR3s in all four CD4+ subsets.

This clone has only a few counts. Its antigen is unknown. Germline loops: CDR1 GTSNPN, CDR2 SVGIG (reference sequence). Trimming shortened V by 0 bases and J by 0 bases, and 9 bases separated the two germline ends. The CDR3 contains 15 residues. Reverse transcribing all isolated RNA meant expressed TCRB transcripts were sequenced. Clones were read by immunoSEQ multiplex PCR, and TCRdb kept only the in-frame ones, dropping some. The table shows approximately 150,000 clones, with about 13% occurring only once. The specimen was central memory CD4+ T cells from blood. The receptor was derived from a man younger than 35 with type 1 diabetes. V and J are TRBV30 and TRBJ1-5; D call uncertain. CDR3 protein: CAWSVTGVSNQPQHF. CDR3 DNA sequence: TGTGCCTGGAGTGTAACCGGGGTTAGCAATCAGCCCCAGCATTTT.